The source of this T cell receptor (beta chain) is a study of cytomegalovirus exposure and HLA in healthy donors. 13 Jbeta primers and 60 Vbeta primers were used for the PCR. Sequencing was performed with immunoSEQ multiplex PCR; in TCRdb, only in-frame clones are kept and a portion is missing. Of 150,000 to 180,000 clones listed, about 80% are singletons. Germline V gene data show CDR1 as SNHLY and CDR2 as FYNNEI. Trimming pared 4 bases from V and 5 bases from J, leaving 15 bases between. The CDR3 loop spans 15 amino acids. This sequence joins TRBV2 and TRBJ1-5; D may be TRBD1 (5 bases). This clonotype was obtained from a man aged 25-45 years in good health and CMV-seropositive. The sample taken for sequencing was PBMCs. The CDR3 region is CASSGWRGADQPQHF. The CDR3 DNA reads as TGTGCCAGCAGTGGGTGGCGTGGGGCTGATCAGCCCCAGCATTTT.